This entry concerns a single T cell receptor (beta chain). The antigen is undetermined. V shed 7 bases, J shed 10 bases, and the junction held 7 bases outside the gene matches. CDR3 length: 13 residues. Unique molecular identifiers were present in the TCR beta cDNA libraries. About 540,000 cDNA molecules were obtained from roughly 0.93 to 9.6 million T cells. TCRdb independently ran MiXCR on the PCR reads; one entry per CDR3 protein. This sample carries 700,000 to 800,000 distinct CDR3 sequences, 30% of them seen once, and the ten largest clones take around 0.56%. This sample is drawn from a study of post-analysis software for immune sequencing data. Study-level findings and limits: Normalized Chao1 diversity was significantly reduced in patients versus controls. Samples prepared in the same batch strongly co-clustered by F measure. The five TRBV segments detected at higher frequency in patients than in controls included TRBV5-6, TRBV5-1 and TRBV20-1.

The TCR sequence derives from a girl aged 10-17 years with multiple sclerosis. This chain uses TRBV12-3 or TRBV12-4 with TRBJ2-1; 10 nucleotides align to TRBD2. The sequenced sample consisted of blood. CDR3 protein: CASTILAGREQFF. CDR3 DNA: TGTGCCAGCACCATACTAGCGGGAAGAGAGCAGTTCTTC.